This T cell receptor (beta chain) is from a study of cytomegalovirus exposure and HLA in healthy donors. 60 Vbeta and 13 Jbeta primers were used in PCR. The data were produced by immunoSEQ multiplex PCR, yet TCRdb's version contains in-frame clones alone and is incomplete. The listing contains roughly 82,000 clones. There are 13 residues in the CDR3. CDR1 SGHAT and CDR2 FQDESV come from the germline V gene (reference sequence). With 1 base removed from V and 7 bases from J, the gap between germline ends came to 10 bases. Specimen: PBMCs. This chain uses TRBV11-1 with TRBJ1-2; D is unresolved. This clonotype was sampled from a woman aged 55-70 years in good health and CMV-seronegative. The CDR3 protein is CASSLDSVGGYTF. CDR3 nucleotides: TGTGCCAGCAGCTTAGATTCGGTCGGTGGCTACACCTTC.